Presented here are 19 T cell receptor beta chains from one specimen sequenced in a study of shared clonotypes between healthy human individuals. Some clones are missing from TCRdb's copy, which holds only in-frame ones; the method was immunoSEQ multiplex PCR. This sample has approximately 980,000 clones, with roughly 72% found just once. The sequencing sample was made of memory CD4+ T cells sorted from blood. Subset here: CD45RA-negative fraction. These TCRs come from a man in his late teens or twenties in good health.

V gene TRBV6-5 combines with J gene TRBJ1-1; no clear D gene. This CDR3 has 12 amino acids. CDR1 MNHEY and CDR2 SVGAGI come from the germline V gene. V was shortened by 4 bases and J by 8 bases, with 11 bases between the two germline ends. The CDR3 bases are TGTGCCAGCAGTTCACTAAGACCAGAAGCTTTCTTT. It yields the protein CASSSLRPEAFF.

In its sample, this clone was seen a few times. Other DNA sequences in this sample translate to the same CDR3. V usage is TRBV27 and J usage is TRBJ1-4; 11 bases align to TRBD1. Germline V lookup: CDR1 MNHEY, CDR2 SMNVEV (reference sequence). Trimming at V came to 2 bases and at J to 8 bases, leaving 4 bases not matched to a gene. CDR3 size: 15 residues. CDR3 loop: CASSLLGQGDEKLFF. CDR3 bases: TGTGCCAGCAGTTTACTGGGACAGGGGGACGAAAAACTGTTTTTT. Full variable domain (rest looked up from reference TRBV27 and TRBJ1-4): EAQVTQNPRYLITVTGKKLTVTCSQNMNHEYMSWYRQDPGLGLRQIYYSMNVEVTDKGDVPEGYKVSRKEKRNFPLILESPSPNQTSLYFCASSLLGQGDEKLFFGSGTQLSVL.

The rearrangement uses TRBV2 and TRBJ1-2, with 8 bases fitting TRBD1. The V gene end was trimmed by 6 bases and the J gene end by 6 bases; junction bases not matched to a gene: 6. This CDR3 contains 13 residues. The germline V gene encodes CDR1 SNHLY and CDR2 FYNNEI. The CDR3 nucleotides are TGTGCCAGCAGCCGGACAGGGAAAAATGGCTACACCTTC. Translation gives CASSRTGKNGYTF.

In its sample, this clone was seen a few times. This chain joins TRBV2 and TRBJ1-6, with D tentatively TRBD1 (6 bases). This CDR3 region has 16 residues. V lost 4 bases, J lost 5 bases, and 15 bases lay in between. CDR1 SNHLY and CDR2 FYNNEI come from the germline V gene. This CDR3 is CASSGASTGNNSPLHF. DNA of the CDR3: TGTGCCAGCAGTGGCGCCTCAACAGGGAATAATTCACCCCTCCACTTT.

The V gene is TRBV6-1, the J gene TRBJ2-3; TRBD1 or TRBD2 may be the D gene (6 bases each). CDR1 and CDR2 (germline): MNHNS, SASEGT. The length of the CDR3 is 13 residues. V dropped 8 bases and J dropped 0 bases, with 9 bases sitting between them. CDR3 in amino acids: CASEGGSTDTQYF. The CDR3 nucleotides are TGTGCCAGCGAGGGGGGAAGCACAGATACGCAGTATTTT.

This clone has only a few counts. V is TRBV7-2 and J is TRBJ2-3; D possibly corresponds to TRBD2 (6 bases). The germline gives CDR1 SGHTA, CDR2 FQGNSA. Between the trimmed V and J ends, which lost 1 base and 1 base, there was a span of 9 bases. This CDR3 contains 15 residues. The CDR3 bases are TGTGCCAGCAGCTTAGTGGCTAGCGGCACAGATACGCAGTATTTT. Residues: CASSLVASGTDTQYF.

The sample holds one count of this clone. As DNA, the CDR3 is TGCGCCAGCAGCTTGGAGGCGGGGCTCCAAGAGACCCAGTACTTC. This sequence encodes CASSLEAGLQETQYF. This rearrangement joins TRBV5-1 to TRBJ2-5, with D possibly matching TRBD2 (6 bases). The CDR3 consists of 15 residues. Germline lookup yields CDR1 SGHRS and CDR2 YFSETQ. Trimming shortened V by 0 bases and J by 1 base, and 10 bases separated the two germline ends.

The chain combines TRBV15 with TRBJ2-2; no reliable D call. V was shortened by 0 bases and J by 6 bases, with 5 bases between the two germline ends. This CDR3 is 13 amino acids long. Germline-derived CDR1 and CDR2 are LNHNV and YYDKDF (reference sequence). The CDR3 DNA is TGTGCCACCAGCAGAGATTGGGCCGGGGAGCTGTTTTTT. This gives the protein CATSRDWAGELFF.

The chain carries TRBV15 and TRBJ2-3, with D possibly matching TRBD2 (5 bases). V lost 8 bases and J lost 4, with 16 bases in between. CDR3 length: 14 amino acids. Germline CDR1 is LNHNV and CDR2 is YYDKDF (reference sequence). In DNA, the CDR3 is TGTGCCACCTCATACGGGAAGGGAGCAGATACGCAGTATTTT. This translates into CATSYGKGADTQYF.

CDR3 protein: CASSPQGRSEETQYF. The CDR3 DNA follows: TGTGCCAGCAGTCCCCAGGGAAGATCGGAAGAGACCCAGTACTTC. The rearrangement uses TRBV27 and TRBJ2-5; D perhaps matches TRBD1 (5 bases). This CDR3 is 15 amino acids long. V lost 5 bases and J lost 3, with 16 bases in between. The germline CDR1 and CDR2 sequences are MNHEY and SMNVEV (reference sequence).

This chain uses TRBV29-1 with TRBJ1-2, with unresolved D. Germline-derived CDR1 and CDR2 are SQVTM and ANQGSEA. Trimming removed 4 bases from V and 8 bases from J, with 14 bases in between. The CDR3 is 12 residues long. The CDR3 protein is CSVGWHREGYTF. CDR3 bases: TGCAGCGTTGGTTGGCATCGAGAGGGCTACACCTTC.

The chain is built from TRBV11-2 and TRBJ2-7, with 7 bases identical to TRBD1. The germline CDR1 and CDR2 sequences are SGHAT and FQNNGV. This CDR3 comprises 17 residues. The junction had 16 bases not matched to a gene; V was cut back by 1 base and J by 7 bases. CDR3 sequence: CASSLGPRGQMAREQYF. CDR3 DNA: TGTGCCAGCAGCTTAGGGCCCCGGGGACAGATGGCGAGGGAGCAGTACTTC.

With respect to this clone: The same CDR3 is also encoded by other DNA sequences in this sample. The chain joins TRBV7-8 to TRBJ2-7, with 7 bases fitting TRBD2. The V gene's germline CDR1 is SGHVS and CDR2 FQNEAQ. The CDR3 extends over 13 amino acids. The J segment lost 3 bases and the V segment lost 2 bases, leaving 1 base of the junction unmatched. DNA of the CDR3: TGTGCCAGCAGCTTACGCGGGAGCTACGAGCAGTACTTC. Translated, it gives CASSLRGSYEQYF.

V usage is TRBV2 and J usage is TRBJ2-2; TRBD2 aligns across 8 bases. The V gene end was trimmed by 10 bases and the J gene end by 1 base; junction bases not matched to a gene: 8. This CDR3 comprises 15 residues. CDR1 and CDR2 (germline): SNHLY, FYNNEI. CDR3 bases: TGTGCCACCTCCGGGGGGGGCCGGAACACCGGGGAGCTGTTTTTT. Amino acids: CATSGGGRNTGELFF.

The CDR3 here is CASSPRAGETGNQPQHF. The CDR3 DNA sequence: TGCGCCAGCAGCCCAAGGGCAGGGGAAACAGGGAATCAGCCCCAGCATTTT. The chain recombines TRBV4-1 with TRBJ1-5; TRBD1 might be the D (6 bases). The length of the CDR3 is 17 residues. V lost 4 bases, J lost 4 bases, and 20 bases lay in between. Per germline, CDR1 MGHRA and CDR2 YSYEKL.

The chain carries TRBV9 and TRBJ2-7; no clear D gene. CDR1 is SGDLS, CDR2 YYNGEE, per germline. V was trimmed by 4 bases and J by 5 bases, leaving 22 bases between them. The CDR3 has 16 residues. The CDR3 DNA is TGTGCCAGCAGCAGAGCCCACTGGACCATCCCAGACGAGCAGTACTTC. Protein product: CASSRAHWTIPDEQYF.

V gene TRBV19 combines with J gene TRBJ1-1; D may be TRBD1 (5 bases). This CDR3 has 14 amino acids. Germline values: CDR1 LNHDA, CDR2 SQIVND (reference sequence). Trimming took off 5 bases at V and 1 base at J, with 11 bases between the two ends. The CDR3 coding sequence is TGTGCCAGTAGTTTCCCGGGGCCGAACACTGAAGCTTTCTTT. It specifies CASSFPGPNTEAFF.

With respect to this clone: Other DNA sequences from this sample encode an identical CDR3 as well. The chain carries TRBV7-2 and TRBJ1-3; D is undetermined. With 6 bases removed from V and 0 bases from J, the gap between germline ends came to 6 bases. The CDR3 loop spans 13 amino acids. The germline V gene has CDR1 SGHTA and CDR2 FQGNSA. The CDR3 spells CASSTSSGNTIYF. CDR3 nucleotide sequence: TGTGCCAGCAGTACAAGCTCTGGAAACACCATATATTTT.

A few counts support this clone. V and J are TRBV6-5 and TRBJ1-1; tentative D call: TRBD1 (6 bases). Trimming took off 4 bases at V and 1 base at J, with 13 bases between the two ends. Germline V CDR1 and CDR2: MNHEY, SVGAGI. The CDR3 consists of 15 residues. The chain's CDR3 is CASSFQGLENTEAFF. CDR3 sequence (DNA): TGTGCCAGCAGTTTCCAGGGGCTGGAGAACACTGAAGCTTTCTTT.